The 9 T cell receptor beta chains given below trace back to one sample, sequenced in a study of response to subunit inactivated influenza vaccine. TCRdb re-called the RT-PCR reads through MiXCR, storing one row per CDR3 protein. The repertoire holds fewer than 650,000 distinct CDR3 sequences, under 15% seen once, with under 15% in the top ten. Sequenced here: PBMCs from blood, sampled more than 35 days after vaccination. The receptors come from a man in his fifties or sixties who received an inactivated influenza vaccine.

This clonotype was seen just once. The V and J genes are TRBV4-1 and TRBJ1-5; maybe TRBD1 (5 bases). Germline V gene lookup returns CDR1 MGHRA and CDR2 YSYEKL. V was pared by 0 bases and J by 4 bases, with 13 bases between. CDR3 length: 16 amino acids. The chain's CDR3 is CASSQDRWAGNQPQHF. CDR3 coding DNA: TGCGCCAGCAGCCAAGATCGTTGGGCAGGGAATCAGCCCCAGCATTTT.

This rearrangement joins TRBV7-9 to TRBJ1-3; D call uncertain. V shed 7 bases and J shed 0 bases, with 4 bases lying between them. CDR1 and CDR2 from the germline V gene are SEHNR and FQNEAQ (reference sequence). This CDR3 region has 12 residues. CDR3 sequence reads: CASNPSGNTIYF. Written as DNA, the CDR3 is TGTGCCAGCAACCCCTCTGGAAACACCATATATTTT.

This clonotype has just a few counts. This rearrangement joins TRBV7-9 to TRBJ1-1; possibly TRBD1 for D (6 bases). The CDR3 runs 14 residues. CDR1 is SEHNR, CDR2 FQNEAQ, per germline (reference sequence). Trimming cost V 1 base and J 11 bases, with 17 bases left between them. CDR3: CASSLGGSGAGAFF. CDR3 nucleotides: TGTGCCAGCAGCTTAGGGGGGTCAGGGGCTGGGGCTTTCTTT.

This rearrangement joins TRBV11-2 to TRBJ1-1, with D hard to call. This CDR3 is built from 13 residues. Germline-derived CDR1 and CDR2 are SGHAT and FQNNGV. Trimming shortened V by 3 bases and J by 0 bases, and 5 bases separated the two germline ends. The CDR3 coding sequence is TGTGCCAGCAGCTTGAAGATGAACACTGAAGCTTTCTTT. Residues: CASSLKMNTEAFF.

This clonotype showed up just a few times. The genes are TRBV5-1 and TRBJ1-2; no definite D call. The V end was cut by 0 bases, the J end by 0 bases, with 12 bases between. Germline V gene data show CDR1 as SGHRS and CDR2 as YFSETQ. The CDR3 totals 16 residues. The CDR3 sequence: CASSLEGTKANYGYTF. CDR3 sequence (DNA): TGCGCCAGCAGCTTGGAAGGCACCAAGGCTAACTATGGCTACACCTTC.

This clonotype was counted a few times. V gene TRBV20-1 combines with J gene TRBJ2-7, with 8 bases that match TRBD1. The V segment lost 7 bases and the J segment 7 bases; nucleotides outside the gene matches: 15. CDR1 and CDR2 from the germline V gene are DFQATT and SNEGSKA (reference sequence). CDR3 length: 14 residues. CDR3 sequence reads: CSGSRDRLTLEQYF. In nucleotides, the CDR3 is TGCAGTGGAAGTAGGGACAGGTTAACGTTGGAGCAGTACTTC.

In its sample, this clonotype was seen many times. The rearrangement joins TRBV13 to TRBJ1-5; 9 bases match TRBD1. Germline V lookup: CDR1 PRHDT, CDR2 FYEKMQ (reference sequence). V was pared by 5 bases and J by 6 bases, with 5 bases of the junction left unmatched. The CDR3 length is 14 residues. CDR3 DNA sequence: TGTGCCAGCAGCGCGGGACAGGGCTCTCAGCCCCAGCATTTT. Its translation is CASSAGQGSQPQHF.

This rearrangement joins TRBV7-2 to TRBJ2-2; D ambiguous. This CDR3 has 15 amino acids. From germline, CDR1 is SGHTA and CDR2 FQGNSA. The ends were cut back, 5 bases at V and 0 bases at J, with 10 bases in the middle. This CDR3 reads CASSRANPNTGELFF. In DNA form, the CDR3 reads TGTGCCAGCAGCCGGGCCAACCCGAACACCGGGGAGCTGTTTTTT.

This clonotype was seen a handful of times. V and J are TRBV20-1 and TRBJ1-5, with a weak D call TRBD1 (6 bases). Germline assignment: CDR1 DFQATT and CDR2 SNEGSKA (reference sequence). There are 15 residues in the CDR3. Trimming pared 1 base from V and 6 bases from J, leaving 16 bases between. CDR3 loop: CSARVGGRIFQPQHF. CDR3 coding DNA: TGCAGTGCTAGAGTGGGGGGGCGGATCTTTCAGCCCCAGCATTTT.